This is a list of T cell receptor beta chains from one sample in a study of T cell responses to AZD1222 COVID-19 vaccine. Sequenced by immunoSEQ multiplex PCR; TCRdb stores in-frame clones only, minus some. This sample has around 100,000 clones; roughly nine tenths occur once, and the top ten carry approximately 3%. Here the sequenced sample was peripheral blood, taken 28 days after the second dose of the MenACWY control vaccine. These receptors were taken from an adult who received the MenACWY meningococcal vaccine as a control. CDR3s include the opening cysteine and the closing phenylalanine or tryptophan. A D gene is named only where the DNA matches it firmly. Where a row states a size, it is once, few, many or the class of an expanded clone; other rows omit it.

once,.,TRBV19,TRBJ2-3,TGTGCCAGTAGTATCGAAGGACGAGCGCAGTATTTT,CASSIEGRAQYF
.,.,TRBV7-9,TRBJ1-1,TGTGCCAGCAGCTCCAAGGGGGGGGTAACTGAAGCTTTCTTT,CASSSKGGVTEAFF
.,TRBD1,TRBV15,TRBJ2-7,TGTGCCACCAGCAGAGAGGGGACAGGTTCTAACTACGAGCAGTACTTC,CATSREGTGSNYEQYF
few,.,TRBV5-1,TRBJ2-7,TGCGCCAGCAGCTTGGGGCAGGGAAGCTCCTACGAGCAGTACTTC,CASSLGQGSSYEQYF
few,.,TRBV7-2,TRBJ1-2,TGTGCCAGCAGCCGGTCACGGTATGGCTACACCTTC,CASSRSRYGYTF
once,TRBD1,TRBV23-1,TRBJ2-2,TGCGCCAGCAGTCAAACAGACAGGGGTAGGACCGGGGAGCTGTTTTTT,CASSQTDRGRTGELFF
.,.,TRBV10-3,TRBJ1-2,TGTGCCATCAGTCAACAGTCAATAGGTCATGGCTACACCTTC,CAISQQSIGHGYTF
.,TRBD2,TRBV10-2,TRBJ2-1,TGCGCCACCTCAAGCGGGGGCCGTGGTGAGCAGTTCTTC,CATSSGGRGEQFF
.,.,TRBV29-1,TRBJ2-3,TGCAGCGACAGGAGCACAGATACGCAGTATTTT,CSDRSTDTQYF
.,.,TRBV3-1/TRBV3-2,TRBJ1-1,TGTGCCAGCAGCCTCCAGCAGGTGGAGACTGAAGCTTTCTTT,CASSLQQVETEAFF
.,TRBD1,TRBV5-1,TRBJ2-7,TGCGCCAGCAGCTCCCTCGCCGGGACAGGAGTTTACGAGCAGTACTTC,CASSSLAGTGVYEQYF
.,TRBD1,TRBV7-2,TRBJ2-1,TGTGCCAGCAGCTTCCGGGACAGGGGGCTTAATGAGCAGTTCTTC,CASSFRDRGLNEQFF
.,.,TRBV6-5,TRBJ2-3,TGTGCCAGCAGTTACTCGCGGGCGACAGATACGCAGTATTTT,CASSYSRATDTQYF
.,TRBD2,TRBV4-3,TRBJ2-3,TGCGCCAGCAGCCAAGGAAGCGGGGGGGCCGCAGATACGCAGTATTTT,CASSQGSGGAADTQYF
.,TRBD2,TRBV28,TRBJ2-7,TGTGCCAGCATCTCTCGTGGGAGGGCCTCCTACGAGCAGTACTTC,CASISRGRASYEQYF
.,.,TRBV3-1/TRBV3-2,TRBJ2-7,TGTGCCAGCAGCCGCACAGGGACGGGAGACGAGCAGTACTTC,CASSRTGTGDEQYF
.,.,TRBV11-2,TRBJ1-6,TGTGCCAGCAGCTTATCCCTTGGGGGGTCTAATTCACCCCTCCACTTT,CASSLSLGGSNSPLHF
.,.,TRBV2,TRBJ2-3,TGTGCCAGCAGTGCGAGGGTTCCAGATACGCAGTATTTT,CASSARVPDTQYF
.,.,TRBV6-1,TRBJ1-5,TGTGCCAGCAGTGAAAGTAGTGGCAGTCATCAGCCCCAGCATTTT,CASSESSGSHQPQHF
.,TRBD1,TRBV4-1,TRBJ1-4,TGCGCCAGCAGCCAGGCAGGGGGCGGTAATGAAAAACTGTTTTTT,CASSQAGGGNEKLFF
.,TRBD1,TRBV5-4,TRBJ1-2,TGTGCCAGCAGCTCATCTAGGACAGGGCTCTATGGCTACACCTTC,CASSSSRTGLYGYTF
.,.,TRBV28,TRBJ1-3,TGTGCCAGCAGTCGGACGGGGCAAGGCTCTGGAAACACCATATATTTT,CASSRTGQGSGNTIYF
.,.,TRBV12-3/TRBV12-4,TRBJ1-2,TGTGCCAGCAGTTTAGCAACAAACGGTGGCTACACCTTC,CASSLATNGGYTF
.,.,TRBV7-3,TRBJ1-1,TGTGCCAGCAGCTTTTTCTCTGCTACTGAAGCTTTCTTT,CASSFFSATEAFF
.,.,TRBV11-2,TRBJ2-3,TGTGCCAGCAGACAAAACGGGGCCCCGTCTCCTAGCACAGATACGCAGTATTTT,CASRQNGAPSPSTDTQYF
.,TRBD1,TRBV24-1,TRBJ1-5,TGTGCCACTAGACAGGGATCAGGTCAGCCCCAGCATTTT,CATRQGSGQPQHF
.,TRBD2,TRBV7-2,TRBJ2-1,TGTGCCAGCAGCGCTGGCGGGGGGCTGAGCTCCTACAATGAGCAGTTCTTC,CASSAGGGLSSYNEQFF
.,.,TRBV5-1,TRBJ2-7,TGCGCCAGCAGCAGGGGTCTAACCTACGAGCAGTACTTC,CASSRGLTYEQYF
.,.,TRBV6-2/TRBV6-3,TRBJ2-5,TGTGCCAGCAGTTACCCCGGGACGCAGCAAGAGACCCAGTACTTC,CASSYPGTQQETQYF
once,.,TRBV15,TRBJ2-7,TGTGCCACCAGCAGAGATAGACCCTACGAGCAGTACTTC,CATSRDRPYEQYF
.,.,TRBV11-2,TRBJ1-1,TGTGCCAGCAGCTTTATAACGGGAGGGAGTGAAGCTTTCTTT,CASSFITGGSEAFF
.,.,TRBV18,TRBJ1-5,TGTGCCAGCTCACCACCGGGGGGTGTTAGCAATCAGCCCCAGCATTTT,CASSPPGGVSNQPQHF
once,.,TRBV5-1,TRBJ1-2,TGCGCCAGCAGCTCCACAGGCCCTGACGGCTACACCTTC,CASSSTGPDGYTF
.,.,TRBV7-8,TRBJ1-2,TGTGCCAGCAGCCAACGACAGCGGGCTATAGGTGGTTACACCTTC,CASSQRQRAIGGYTF
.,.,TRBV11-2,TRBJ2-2,TGTGCCAGCAGCTTAGGAGTGGCAGCCGCGAGAACCGGGGAGCTGTTTTTT,CASSLGVAAARTGELFF
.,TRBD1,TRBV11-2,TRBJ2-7,TGTGCCAGCAGCTTACAACCCGGACAGGCCCCCTACGAGCAGTACTTC,CASSLQPGQAPYEQYF
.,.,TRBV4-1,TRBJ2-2,TGCGCCAGCAGCCAAGGCGTGGGAAACACCGGGGAGCTGTTTTTT,CASSQGVGNTGELFF
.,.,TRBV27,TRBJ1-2,TGTGCCAGCAGTTTGTCCGGGATAGCTAACTATGGCTACACCTTC,CASSLSGIANYGYTF
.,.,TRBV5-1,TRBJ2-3,TGCGCCAGCACGCCCCAGGGGACAGATACGCAGTATTTT,CASTPQGTDTQYF
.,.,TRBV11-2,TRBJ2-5,TGTGCCAGCAGCCGCTCTCCCCAAGAGACCCAGTACTTC,CASSRSPQETQYF
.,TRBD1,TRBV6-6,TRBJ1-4,TGTGCCAGCAGTTCCGGACAGGGAACTAATGAAAAACTGTTTTTT,CASSSGQGTNEKLFF
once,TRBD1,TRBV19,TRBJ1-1,TGTGCCAGTAGACCGGACAGGGACACTGAAGCTTTCTTT,CASRPDRDTEAFF
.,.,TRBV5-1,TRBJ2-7,TGCGCCAGCAGCTTCTCCTCAGGAACTCGCTACGAGCAGTACTTC,CASSFSSGTRYEQYF
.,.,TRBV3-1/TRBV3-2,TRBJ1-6,TGTGCCAGCAGGCAGGGTGGGGGAGCCTATTCACCCCTCCACTTT,CASRQGGGAYSPLHF
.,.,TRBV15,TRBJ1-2,TGTGCCACCAGACAGGGATTGGCATTGAACTATGGCTACACCTTC,CATRQGLALNYGYTF
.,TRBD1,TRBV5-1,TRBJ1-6,TGCGCCAGCAGCTCCGGGACAGCGTATAATTCACCCCTCCACTTT,CASSSGTAYNSPLHF